This T cell receptor beta chain was identified in a study of T cell clonality in common variable immunodeficiency (dated by TCRdb to between 2014 and 2017). Study-wide conclusions, independent of this receptor: Increased TCRbeta clonality was found in CVID subjects compared with healthy controls (t-test p = 0.018), with the increase being most characteristic of about a third of subjects. Although equal DNA input was used, an average of about 75,000 unique sequences per sample was obtained for controls, compared with about 31,547 for CVID samples. According to the authors, finding the cause of the higher clonality in CVID would require sequencing the repertoires of T cell subpopulations. CVID subjects shared fewer TCRbeta clones with each other than healthy controls did (p < 0.0001). Patient heterogeneity within the CVID cohort put limits on correlating repertoire features with clinical complications. Reportedly, TCRbeta sequences from CVID had fewer deletions and N-nucleotide insertions, and highly modified clones with 13 or more V deletions were absent from CVID.

This clone was counted many times. The antigen it binds to is not known. The CDR3 end falls 3 residues outside the read, so it is completed with the germline J gene. For sequencing input, CVID and control samples contributed equivalent amounts of genomic DNA. For every sample, a 60 bp segment covering the rearranged TCRbeta CDR3 region was amplified and then sequenced. The immunoSEQ assay, a bias-corrected multiplex PCR combined with high-throughput sequencing, was used to amplify TCRbeta. Per the source publication's procedure: Every unique nucleotide sequence counted as a clone and was annotated with V, D and J genes, copy number and frequency. Sequences were labeled productive if in frame, and non-productive if out of frame or containing stop codons. As previously described, Shannon's entropy was used to calculate clonality. Mean CDR3 Kyte-Doolittle hydropathy was derived from the predicted amino acid sequences of productive clones. Scaled V gene usage was hierarchically clustered using Manhattan distance and complete linkage with the R hclust function. To assess clone sharing by CDR3 amino acid sequence, 12 repertoires per group were resampled over 100 rounds. The repertoires were searched for 60 to 75 published EBV-specific TCRbeta sequences and some 230 published CMV-specific TCRbeta sequences. A couple of CVID samples yielding fewer than 10,000 sequences were excluded from analysis, leaving approximately 40 CVID repertoires. Not all clones reach the TCRdb copy of this immuneACCESS table, which keeps in-frame sequences only. Checked studies attribute under half of the gap to unresolved V genes and leave the rest unexplained. The DNA gave D and trimming, while V, J and clone size come from that table. For this sample, approximately 44,000 clones are listed, none of them singletons. Together, the top ten hold 2.8% of the sample.

CDR1 and CDR2 are read off the germline V gene as MNHNS and SASEGT. V loses 2 bases at its end and J loses 6 bases; junction bases beyond the gene matches: 10. The CDR3, from cysteine to phenylalanine, totals 16 residues. Part of the CDR3 DNA is given, 39 bases translated from base 1. Most CVID patients and most healthy controls were of Caucasian heritage. From each donor, roughly 5 to 8.5 ml of heparinized peripheral whole blood was collected. Genomic DNA from adults with common variable immune deficiency (CVID) and from healthy adult controls was used to sequence TCRbeta CDR3 repertoires. The control group was made up of some 22 healthy adult volunteers (10 male and approximately twelve female) whose ages ranged from 23 to 66 years, with a mean age of around 30. Diluted blood was subjected to density centrifugation over Hypaque 1077 or Ficoll-Paque for isolation of peripheral blood mononuclear cells. Genomic DNA was obtained from unsorted mononuclear cells using either Qiagen column purification or a centrifugation-based method.

The sample comprised peripheral blood mononuclear cells. The receptor was isolated from a person between 18 and 75 years old in good health. Here the chain combines TRBV6-1 and TRBJ2-1; 7 of the junction bases match TRBD2. Incomplete CDR3 DNA: TGTGCCAGCAGTGAATGGGCGGGAGAGGGCCGCAATGAG. Its protein reads: CASSEWAGEGRNE. In full, the CDR3 reads CASSEWAGEGRNEQFF.